The 3 T cell receptor beta chains given below trace back to one sample, sequenced in a study of blood T cell repertoires in COVID-19. Assay: immunoSEQ multiplex PCR; the TCRdb copy retains only in-frame clones and omits some. Altogether about 110,000 clones are present, 71% being singletons, with the ten largest covering about 2%. Sample: peripheral blood. All receptors derive from a woman aged 40 to 50 with acute or convalescent COVID-19.

The chain has TRBV19 and TRBJ1-4; D is undetermined. Germline-derived CDR1 and CDR2 are LNHDA and SQIVND (reference sequence). The V end was cut by 6 bases, the J end by 7 bases, with 12 bases between. CDR3 length: 13 residues. For the CDR3, the DNA is TGTGCCAGTAGCGAGATAGTTTCTGAAAAACTGTTTTTT. Protein product: CASSEIVSEKLFF.

This chain connects TRBV5-1 to TRBJ1-4, with no clear D. The CDR3 length is 14 residues. Looked up from germline, CDR1 is SGHRS and CDR2 is YFSETQ. V was cut by 2 bases and J by 5 bases, with 10 bases left in between. In DNA form, the CDR3 reads TGCGCCAGCAGCTTTACGGGAGAAAATGAAAAACTGTTTTTT. Protein sequence: CASSFTGENEKLFF.

The chain joins TRBV19 to TRBJ1-1; a possible D gene is TRBD1 (5 bases). V lost 2 bases and J lost 3, with 10 bases in between. Germline V lookup: CDR1 LNHDA, CDR2 SQIVND (reference sequence). This CDR3 spans 14 amino acids. The CDR3, as DNA: TGTGCCAGTAGTATATCGGGGGGGGACACTGAAGCTTTCTTT. Its translation: CASSISGGDTEAFF.